Sequencing of this TCR beta chain was carried out in a study of blood T cell repertoires in COVID-19. In the source study's methods: Reference gene primer amplification gave estimated nucleated cell counts. Measured with immunoSEQ multiplex PCR; TCRdb has only the in-frame clones, and not every one. That table furnishes V, J and clone size, whereas the DNA furnished D and trimming. Among some 85,000 clones listed, 80% were seen once. This CDR3 spans 14 amino acids. With 5 bases removed from V and 2 bases from J, the gap between germline ends came to 13 bases. The germline V gene encodes CDR1 SEHNR and CDR2 FQNEAQ (reference sequence).

The sequenced material came from peripheral blood. The chain uses TRBV7-9 and TRBJ2-7, with D perhaps matching TRBD1 (6 bases). This TCR was sampled from a woman older than 75 with acute or convalescent COVID-19. In nucleotides, the CDR3 is TGTGCCAGCAGCCTGAGGACAGTGCCCTACGAGCAGTACTTC. Amino acid sequence: CASSLRTVPYEQYF.